Following are 6 T cell receptor beta chains from one sample sequenced in a study of T cell clones after liver transplantation. The table came from immunoSEQ multiplex PCR; TCRdb's copy has only in-frame clones and leaves some out. The sample holds 95,000 to 110,000 clones, approximately 78% seen once. The sample here was CD4+ T cells from blood, taken before liver transplant. These receptors all come from a human donor who received a liver transplant.

The rearrangement uses TRBV18 and TRBJ1-1, with 9 positions matching TRBD1. The CDR3 consists of 15 residues. Germline V gene lookup returns CDR1 KGHSH and CDR2 LQKENI. V was pared by 4 bases and J by 4 bases, with 7 bases of the junction left unmatched. In nucleotides, the CDR3 is TGTGCCAGCTCACGACAGGACAGGGGAAGCACTGAAGCTTTCTTT. Its protein product is CASSRQDRGSTEAFF.

The chain is built from TRBV25-1 and TRBJ2-5; 7 nucleotides line up with TRBD1. Germline CDR1 reads MGHDK; CDR2 reads SYGVNS. V was pared by 5 bases and J by 2 bases, with 2 bases of the junction left unmatched. CDR3 size: 13 residues. The CDR3 region is CASSTGQQETQYF. For the CDR3, the DNA is TGTGCCAGCAGTACGGGACAGCAAGAGACCCAGTACTTC.

The chain carries TRBV7-3 and TRBJ2-1, with 8 bases identical to TRBD2. V lost 5 bases and J lost 5; bases outside the gene matches: 11. The CDR3 contains 16 residues. Germline CDR1 and CDR2: SGHTA and FQGTGA. The CDR3 sequence is CASSPRTSRMDNEQFF. The CDR3 DNA is TGTGCCAGCAGCCCTCGGACTAGCCGTATGGACAATGAGCAGTTCTTC.

The V and J genes are TRBV11-2 and TRBJ2-5, with TRBD1 identical over 7 bases. Germline V gene data show CDR1 as SGHAT and CDR2 as FQNNGV. The CDR3 runs 16 residues. V gave up 4 bases and J gave up 2 bases; unmatched junction bases: 10. CDR3 nucleotides: TGTGCCAGCAGCTCCGGGACAGCGCCGGGGCAAGAGACCCAGTACTTC. It encodes CASSSGTAPGQETQYF.

The sample holds one count of this clone. This may arise from a read error, as a much more abundant clone is one base away. This chain uses TRBV4-1 with TRBJ1-5, with D unclear. Germline V gene lookup returns CDR1 MGHRA and CDR2 YSYEKL. Trimming cost V 0 bases and J 1 base, with 7 bases left between them. This CDR3 comprises 15 residues. The CDR3 DNA follows: TGCGCCAGCAGCCAAGAAACGGGGAGCAATCAGCCCCAGCATTTT. Encoded protein: CASSQETGSNQPQHF.

The rearrangement joins TRBV19 to TRBJ2-1; TRBD2 matches 7 bases. The V gene's germline CDR1 is LNHDA and CDR2 SQIVND (reference sequence). V gave up 2 bases and J gave up 0 bases; unmatched junction bases: 4. This CDR3 spans 16 amino acids. CDR3: CASSISRTSSYNEQFF. The CDR3, as DNA: TGTGCCAGTAGTATATCGCGGACTAGCTCCTACAATGAGCAGTTCTTC.